The 26 T cell receptor beta chains in this list originate from one sample, sequenced in a study of T cell repertoires in cytomegalovirus infection. TCRdb reprocessed the reads via MiXCR and lists one record per CDR3 protein. This sample yields 350,000 to 550,000 distinct CDR3 sequences, of which 25% to 40% are seen a single time; approximately 14% belongs to the top ten. Sequencing was done on a sample of PBMCs. The receptors were gathered from a human donor in good health (CMV status not recorded). Some clones in this sample may be carry-over from other donors' samples.

The sample holds a few counts of this clonotype. The chain carries TRBV11-2 and TRBJ1-6, with D perhaps TRBD1 (6 bases). Germline V gene data show CDR1 as SGHAT and CDR2 as FQNNGV. Trimming took 5 bases from V and 4 from J, leaving 12 bases between them. The CDR3 runs to 15 residues. The CDR3 DNA follows: TGTGCCAGCAGCCTCGACAGGAATTATAATTCACCCCTCCACTTT. It is translated as CASSLDRNYNSPLHF. Based on the CDR3 plus reference TRBV11-2 and TRBJ1-6, the full variable domain is EAGVAQSPRYKIIEKRQSVAFWCNPISGHATLYWYQQILGQGPKLLIQFQNNGVVDDSQLPKDRFSAERLKGVDSTLKIQPAKLEDSAVYLCASSLDRNYNSPLHFGNGTRLTVT.

As regards this clonotype: A much more abundant neighbour one base away suggests this may be a read error. The J gene is TRBJ2-1, the V gene TRBV7-2; D may be TRBD1 or TRBD2 (5 bases each). The CDR3 is 14 amino acids. CDR1 and CDR2 (germline): SGHTA, FQGNSA. CDR3 nucleotides: TGTGCCAGCAGCCTCGGGACGCGCCCCAATGAGCAGTTATTC. It encodes CASSLGTRPNEQLF.

The J gene is TRBJ1-1, the V gene TRBV12-3 or TRBV12-4; D is undetermined. This CDR3 contains 13 residues. V lost 6 bases and J lost 2, with 10 bases in between. CDR3 residues: CASRNRGNTEAFF. CDR3 sequence (DNA): TGTGCCAGCAGAAACCGGGGAAACACTGAAGCTTTCTTT.

The rearrangement uses TRBV27 and TRBJ1-6, with no clear D. V lost 6 bases and J lost 3, with 6 bases in between. This CDR3 has 13 residues. Germline CDR1 and CDR2: MNHEY and SMNVEV (reference sequence). CDR3 sequence: CASSRSYNSPLHF. The CDR3 DNA reads as TGTGCCAGCAGCCGTAGCTATAATTCACCCCTCCACTTT.

This clonotype was detected only a few times. The chain joins TRBV25-1 to TRBJ1-6, with D unresolved. Trimming pared 3 bases from V and 4 bases from J, leaving 4 bases between. The CDR3 is 13 amino acids. Germline lookup yields CDR1 MGHDK and CDR2 SYGVNS. For the CDR3, the DNA is TGTGCCAGCAGTGATGGGTATAATTCACCCCTCCACTTT. It specifies CASSDGYNSPLHF. Full variable domain (outside the CDR3, taken from reference TRBV25-1 and TRBJ1-6): EADIYQTPRYLVIGTGKKITLECSQTMGHDKMYWYQQDPGMELHLIHYSYGVNSTEKGDLSSESTVSRIRTEHFPLTLESARPSHTSQYLCASSDGYNSPLHFGNGTRLTVT.

The CDR3: CASSASQAQYF. CDR3 nucleotides: TGTGCCAGCAGTGCTAGTCAGGCGCAGTATTTT. V gene TRBV2 combines with J gene TRBJ2-3; D remains unclear. This CDR3 has 11 residues. CDR1 is SNHLY, CDR2 FYNNEI, per germline. V was cut by 4 bases and J by 10 bases, with 9 bases left in between. Full variable domain (rest looked up from reference TRBV2 and TRBJ2-3): EPEVTQTPSHQVTQMGQEVILRCVPISNHLYFYWYRQILGQKVEFLVSFYNNEISEKSEIFDDQFSVERPDGSNFTLKIRSTKLEDSAMYFCASSASQAQYFGPGTRLTVL.

This sequence joins TRBV6-1 and TRBJ1-5, with D tentatively TRBD1 (5 bases). Germline CDR1 and CDR2: MNHNS and SASEGT. This CDR3 is built from 14 residues. The V end was cut by 7 bases, the J end by 5 bases, with 15 bases between. The CDR3 protein is CASKPGTTDQPQHF. In DNA, the CDR3 is TGTGCCAGCAAGCCGGGGACTACCGATCAGCCCCAGCATTTT.

A remark on this clonotype: The junction shows a germline mismatch at one end, possibly a read error. The chain recombines TRBV28 with TRBJ1-2; 9 nucleotides line up with TRBD1. CDR1 MDHEN and CDR2 SYDVKM come from the germline V gene. CDR3 length equals 14 residues. The DNA of the CDR3 is TGTGCCAACAGTTCCGGGACAGGGCTTCGTGGCTACACCTTC. Translating it yields CANSSGTGLRGYTF.

The chain links TRBV11-2 to TRBJ2-3, with D unclear. Trimming stripped 1 base from V and 2 bases from J, with 7 bases between. This CDR3 has 14 amino acids. Per germline, CDR1 SGHAT and CDR2 FQNNGV. CDR3 sequence reads: CASSLGYFTDTQYF. The CDR3, as DNA: TGTGCCAGCAGCTTAGGGTACTTCACAGATACGCAGTATTTT. Full variable domain (rest looked up from reference TRBV11-2 and TRBJ2-3): EAGVAQSPRYKIIEKRQSVAFWCNPISGHATLYWYQQILGQGPKLLIQFQNNGVVDDSQLPKDRFSAERLKGVDSTLKIQPAKLEDSAVYLCASSLGYFTDTQYFGPGTRLTVL.

The chain joins TRBV4-2 to TRBJ2-3; D might be TRBD1 or TRBD2, each matching 5 bases. Germline V CDR1 and CDR2: LGHNA, YNFKEQ. Trimming removed 6 bases from V and 8 bases from J, with 21 bases in between. CDR3 length: 15 amino acids. Here the CDR3 reads CASRRAGSSTGTQYF. For the CDR3, the DNA is TGTGCCAGCAGAAGAGCAGGGTCTAGCACGGGTACGCAGTATTTT.

This clonotype has only a few counts. J is TRBJ1-1 and V is TRBV5-1; D ambiguous. The germline gives CDR1 SGHRS, CDR2 YFSETQ. Between the trimmed V and J ends, which lost 4 bases and 9 bases, there was a span of 19 bases. The CDR3 loop spans 14 amino acids. In nucleotides, the CDR3 is TGCGCCAGCAGCGGAGGACGGTCCTCGGGGAAAGCTTTCTTT. It encodes CASSGGRSSGKAFF.

The chain links TRBV28 to TRBJ1-3; TRBD1 matches at 9 bases. J lost 4 bases, V lost 3 bases, and 4 bases had no gene match. CDR1 is MDHEN, CDR2 SYDVKM, per germline. The CDR3 consists of 15 residues. CDR3 loop: CASSFGTGSGNTIYF. As DNA, the CDR3 is TGTGCCAGCAGTTTCGGGACAGGGTCCGGAAACACCATATATTTT.

This clonotype has only a few counts. This chain uses TRBV30 with TRBJ2-7, with 7 bases matching TRBD2. V shed 7 bases, J shed 2 bases, and the junction held 8 bases outside the gene matches. This CDR3 is built from 13 residues. Germline V gene data show CDR1 as GTSNPN and CDR2 as SVGIG (reference sequence). CDR3 in amino acids: CALKRGKAYEQYF. CDR3 DNA: TGTGCCTTGAAGCGGGGAAAGGCCTACGAGCAGTACTTC.

Ten or more counts support this clonotype. The V call is TRBV19, the J call TRBJ2-6; TRBD1 matches at 8 bases. The ends lost 1 base at V and 0 bases at J; junction bases unmatched: 14. This CDR3 contains 21 residues. Germline loops: CDR1 LNHDA, CDR2 SQIVND (reference sequence). The CDR3 loop is CASSIVSGQVAINSGANVLTF. The CDR3 nucleotides are TGTGCCAGTAGTATAGTGTCGGGACAGGTTGCGATCAACTCTGGGGCCAACGTCCTGACTTTC.

This clonotype appeared a single time. This chain links TRBV15 with TRBJ2-6; D is unclear. The CDR3 extends over 16 amino acids. Germline loops: CDR1 LNHNV, CDR2 YYDKDF (reference sequence). Between the trimmed V and J ends, which lost 2 bases and 0 bases, there was a span of 8 bases. The chain's CDR3 is CATSRKKLSGANVLTF. The CDR3 region has the DNA TGTGCCACCAGCAGAAAGAAGCTCTCTGGGGCCAACGTCCTGACTTTC.

CDR3 sequence: CASSVTGLVGETQYF. The CDR3 nucleotides read TGTGCCAGCAGCGTAACGGGACTAGTAGGAGAGACCCAGTACTTC. V gene TRBV7-6 combines with J gene TRBJ2-5, with TRBD2 matching over 8 bases. The CDR3 consists of 15 residues. From germline, CDR1 is SGHVS and CDR2 FNYEAQ. V was clipped by 5 bases and J by 4 bases; unmatched bases: 9.

This clonotype has only a few counts. This rearrangement joins TRBV19 to TRBJ1-5; D possibly corresponds to TRBD1 (5 bases). Germline assignment: CDR1 LNHDA and CDR2 SQIVND (reference sequence). V lost 7 bases and J lost 3, with 13 bases in between. This CDR3 contains 14 residues. The CDR3 DNA sequence: TGTGCCAGTACTGGGGGAGTGTTCAATCAGCCCCAGCATTTT. Translation: CASTGGVFNQPQHF.

There are a few counts of this clonotype. The chain joins TRBV19 to TRBJ2-3; TRBD2 agrees at 10 bases. Germline CDR1 and CDR2: LNHDA and SQIVND (reference sequence). The CDR3 runs 16 residues. With 4 bases clipped from V and 2 bases from J, the junction kept 6 bases outside the gene matches. CDR3 bases: TGTGCCAGTAGTACCTACCTAGCGGGGGACACAGATACGCAGTATTTT. It encodes CASSTYLAGDTDTQYF.

This clonotype was seen a handful of times. The genes are TRBV4-1 and TRBJ1-2, with D maybe TRBD1 (5 bases). The CDR3 runs 14 residues. Trimming removed 3 bases at V and 6 bases at J, with 14 bases between. Germline V gene sequence: CDR1 MGHRA, CDR2 YSYEKL. The CDR3 region has the DNA TGCGCCAGCAGCCAGGAGGGGTGGCTGGATGGCTACACCTTC. This codes for CASSQEGWLDGYTF.

The sample holds a few counts of this clonotype. The V call is TRBV27, the J call TRBJ2-2; 7 nucleotides agree with TRBD1. The germline V gene encodes CDR1 MNHEY and CDR2 SMNVEV (reference sequence). The CDR3 is 15 residues long. V lost 6 bases to trimming and J lost 6 bases; unmatched junction nucleotides: 10. The DNA of the CDR3 is TGTGCCAGCAGCCGTACAGGGGTTGAGGCCGGGGAGCTGTTTTTT. It is translated as CASSRTGVEAGELFF.

The chain employs TRBV6-6 and TRBJ1-6; 11 bases fit TRBD1. The CDR3 runs to 14 residues. CDR1 and CDR2 from the germline V gene are MNHNY and SVGAGI (reference sequence). The V and J ends lost 6 bases and 10 bases, in that order; junction bases with no gene match: 5. The CDR3 region is CASSQDRGQSPLHF. The CDR3 coding sequence is TGTGCCAGCAGCCAGGACAGGGGGCAATCACCCCTCCACTTT.

This clonotype was seen just once. The chain combines TRBV27 with TRBJ1-1; 7 positions agree with TRBD1. The CDR3 is 15 residues long. Trimming cost V 5 bases and J 0 bases; bases outside gene matches: 6. CDR1 MNHEY and CDR2 SMNVEV come from the germline V gene (reference sequence). The CDR3 DNA reads as TGTGCCAGCAGTCAGGGGGGACTTCTGAACACTGAAGCTTTCTTT. Translation: CASSQGGLLNTEAFF.

This clonotype was picked up a small number of times. The chain couples TRBV28 to TRBJ2-7, with D possibly being TRBD1 (6 bases). CDR1 and CDR2 (germline): MDHEN, SYDVKM. The CDR3 totals 14 residues. V lost 5 bases and J 2 bases, leaving 13 bases between the germline ends. Written as DNA, the CDR3 is TGTGCCAGCAGTCCGACAGGAGATCCCTACGAGCAGTACTTC. Translated, it gives CASSPTGDPYEQYF.

A few counts support this clonotype. A much larger clonotype is one base distant, so this may be a read error. The rearrangement uses TRBV7-8 and TRBJ1-3; no firm D call. V was pared by 9 bases and J by 0 bases, with 21 bases between. This CDR3 region has 17 residues. The V gene's germline CDR1 is SGHVS and CDR2 FQNEAQ. The chain's CDR3 is CARREEVIPLSGNTIYF. The CDR3 DNA reads as TGTGCCAGAAGGGAGGAGGTAATACCCCTCTCTGGAAACACCATATATTTT.

This clonotype was seen ten or more times. The CDR3 is CASPRGGTYEQYF. CDR3 DNA sequence: TGTGCCAGCCCTCGGGGTGGAACCTACGAGCAGTACTTC. The rearrangement links TRBV7-9 to TRBJ2-7, with D tentatively TRBD2 (5 bases). The germline CDR1 and CDR2 sequences are SEHNR and FQNEAQ (reference sequence). The CDR3 extends over 13 amino acids. The V end lost 8 bases, the J end lost 2 bases, and 13 bases lay between the germline ends. The full variable domain, with the rest looked up from reference TRBV7-9 and TRBJ2-7, is DTGVSQNPRHKITKRGQNVTFRCDPISEHNRLYWYRQTLGQGPEFLTYFQNEAQLEKSRLLSDRFSAERPKGSFSTLEIQRTEQGDSAMYLCASPRGGTYEQYFGPGTRLTVT.

This clonotype was counted a few times. For the CDR3, the DNA is TGTGCCAGCAGCTACCTACTAGCGGGGGCTATCTACGAGCAGTACTTC. Translated: CASSYLLAGAIYEQYF. The V call is TRBV11-2, the J call TRBJ2-7; TRBD2 aligns across 11 bases. The CDR3 runs 16 residues. Germline CDR1 reads SGHAT; CDR2 reads FQNNGV. Germline trimming cut 4 bases from V and 3 bases from J; bases unmatched to any gene: 8.